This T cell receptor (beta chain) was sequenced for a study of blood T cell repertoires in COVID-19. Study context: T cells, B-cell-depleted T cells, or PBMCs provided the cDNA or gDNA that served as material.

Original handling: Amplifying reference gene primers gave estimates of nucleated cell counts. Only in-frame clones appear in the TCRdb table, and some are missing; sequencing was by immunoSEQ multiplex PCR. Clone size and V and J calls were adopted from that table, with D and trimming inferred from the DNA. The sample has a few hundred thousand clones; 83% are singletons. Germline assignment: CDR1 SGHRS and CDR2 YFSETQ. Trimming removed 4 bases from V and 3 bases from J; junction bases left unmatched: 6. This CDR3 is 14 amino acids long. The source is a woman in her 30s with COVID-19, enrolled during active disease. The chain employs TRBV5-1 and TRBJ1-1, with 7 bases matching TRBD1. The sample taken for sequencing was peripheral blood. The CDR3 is CASSMTGSDTEAFF. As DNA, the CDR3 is TGCGCCAGCAGCATGACAGGGTCTGACACTGAAGCTTTCTTT. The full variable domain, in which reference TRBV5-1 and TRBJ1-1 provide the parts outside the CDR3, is KAGVTQTPRYLIKTRGQQVTLSCSPISGHRSVSWYQQTPGQGLQFLFEYFSETQRNKGNFPGRFSGRQFSNSRSEMNVSTLELGDSALYLCASSMTGSDTEAFFGQGTRLTVV.